Detailed here is one T cell receptor beta chain. Its antigen is unidentified. These data originate in a study of T cell responses to AZD1222 COVID-19 vaccine. Study-wide results and caveats: Among vaccine-associated CD4 TCRs, coverage spanned spike, with dominance at 160-218 and 743-854. Close to half of all spike-specific TCRs reportedly target regions of the variants that are unmutated.

TCRdb's table, derived via immunoSEQ multiplex PCR, lists solely in-frame clones and lacks some. The sample has about 130,000 clones, 80% to 95% seen once; the top ten hold about 1.1%. Analysis merged second doses at about 4 or about 12 weeks. The clonotype was recovered from an adult who received the AZD1222 COVID-19 vaccine. The input for sequencing was peripheral blood, taken 28 days after the second AZD1222 dose.

CDR3 in amino acids: CASSESGTSGSIQETQYF. DNA for the CDR3: TGCGCCAGCAGTGAGTCAGGGACTAGCGGGTCAATCCAAGAGACCCAGTACTTC. The chain employs TRBV10-2 and TRBJ2-5, with TRBD2 matching 12 bases. This CDR3 comprises 18 residues. Per germline, CDR1 WSHSY and CDR2 SAAADI. V was pared by 0 bases and J by 1 base, with 6 bases of the junction left unmatched.